A single sample gave rise to the 23 T cell receptor beta chains below, sequenced in a study of Graves' ophthalmopathy and Graves' hyperthyroidism. As the template, RNA transcripts were used to amplify TCR beta CDR3 regions. The first-round RT-PCR employed HTBI primers together with the Qiagen OneStep RT-PCR kit. A multiplex PCR was then performed as the second round. In TCRdb, the multiplex PCR reads were re-called with MiXCR into one record per CDR3 protein. The table shows over 450,000 distinct CDR3 sequences, with around 15% occurring only once. The sample was blood. The receptors were sampled from a woman aged 30 to 39 with Graves' ophthalmopathy.

This clonotype was seen a few times. The gene calls are TRBV11-2 and TRBJ1-5; a possible D gene is TRBD1 (5 bases). This CDR3 contains 15 residues. Germline loops: CDR1 SGHAT, CDR2 FQNNGV. Trimming removed 5 bases at V and 0 bases at J, with 11 bases between. The CDR3 loop is CASSPGHNSNQPQHF. In DNA, the CDR3 is TGTGCCAGCAGCCCCGGACATAATAGCAATCAGCCCCAGCATTTT.

This clonotype was counted a few times. The V gene is TRBV11-1, the J gene TRBJ2-1; 15 nucleotides agree with TRBD2. V dropped 3 bases and J dropped 6; count of bases not matched to a gene: 15. This CDR3 spans 20 amino acids. Germline V CDR1 and CDR2: SGHAT, FQDESV (reference sequence). CDR3 protein: CASSFRGTSGGPNPINEQFF. The CDR3 bases are TGTGCCAGCAGCTTCCGAGGGACTAGCGGGGGGCCGAACCCAATCAATGAGCAGTTCTTC.

This clonotype was seen many times. This chain joins TRBV5-1 and TRBJ1-2; TRBD1 agrees at 8 bases. Germline assignment: CDR1 SGHRS and CDR2 YFSETQ. V lost 0 bases and J lost 8; bases outside the gene matches: 6. The CDR3 runs 14 residues. Here the CDR3 DNA reads TGCGCCAGCAGCTTGGTGCAGGGGGCTGAAGGCTACACCTTC. This gives the protein CASSLVQGAEGYTF.

The rearrangement links TRBV5-1 to TRBJ1-2, with D maybe TRBD1 (6 bases). Trimming stripped 2 bases from V and 8 bases from J, with 10 bases between. Germline V gene data show CDR1 as SGHRS and CDR2 as YFSETQ. The CDR3 loop spans 12 amino acids. The CDR3 DNA sequence: TGCGCCAGCAGCTTAACACAGGGAGGCTACACCTTC. It translates to CASSLTQGGYTF.

This clonotype was picked up a small number of times. The CDR3 coding sequence is TGTGCCAGCAGCGTAGCGCTCGGGGAGTATGAAGCTTTCTTT. Its translation is CASSVALGEYEAFF. V is TRBV9 and J is TRBJ1-1, with no clear D. The CDR3 covers 14 residues. V shed 0 bases and J shed 7 bases, with 13 bases lying between them. Germline V gene data show CDR1 as SGDLS and CDR2 as YYNGEE.

V gene TRBV4-1 combines with J gene TRBJ2-2; D gene uncertain. V was cut by 2 bases and J by 4 bases, with 14 bases left in between. The CDR3 loop spans 16 amino acids. Germline assignment: CDR1 MGHRA and CDR2 YSYEKL. The CDR3 DNA sequence: TGCGCCAGCAGCCAACGGGCCCGTCTTCGCACCGGGGAGCTGTTTTTT. Translated, it gives CASSQRARLRTGELFF.

In regard to this clonotype: A read error may account for a junction end that differs from germline. The chain recombines TRBV6-5 with TRBJ1-1; D unresolved. From germline, CDR1 is MNHEY and CDR2 SVGAGI. CDR3 size: 15 residues. The CDR3: CASSYSTARNTDAFF. DNA of the CDR3: TGTGCCAGCAGTTACTCGACCGCGAGAAACACTGATGCTTTCTTT.

In its sample, this clonotype was seen many times. The chain employs TRBV7-2 and TRBJ1-2; no clear D gene. Trimming cost V 4 bases and J 4 bases, with 7 bases left between them. Looked up from germline, CDR1 is SGHTA and CDR2 is FQGNSA. The CDR3 covers 12 residues. The CDR3 sequence is CASSWLSYGYTF. The CDR3 DNA follows: TGTGCCAGCAGCTGGCTAAGCTATGGCTACACCTTC.

CDR3 protein: CATQGRIQETQYF. CDR3 nucleotide sequence: TGTGCCACCCAGGGACGGATCCAAGAGACCCAGTACTTC. V gene TRBV10-3 combines with J gene TRBJ2-5; the D gene could be TRBD1 or TRBD2 (5 bases each). Germline V gene data show CDR1 as ENHRY and CDR2 as SYGVKD. The CDR3 length is 13 residues. V lost 10 bases, J lost 1 base, and 13 bases lay in between.

This clonotype was observed at least ten times. The gene calls are TRBV6-1 and TRBJ2-5; 10 nucleotides match TRBD1. Trimming removed 4 bases from V and 7 bases from J; junction bases left unmatched: 12. Germline-derived CDR1 and CDR2 are MNHNS and SASEGT. CDR3 length equals 16 residues. In DNA, the CDR3 is TGTGCCAGCAGTGCTGACCTGACAGGGGGCGTGGGGACCCAGTACTTC. Translating it yields CASSADLTGGVGTQYF.

Ten or more counts support this clonotype. The CDR3 sequence is CASSTMAGEGTEAFF. As DNA, the CDR3 is TGTGCCAGCAGCACAATGGCAGGGGAGGGCACTGAAGCTTTCTTT. This chain uses TRBV6-1 with TRBJ1-1; D possibly corresponds to TRBD1 (6 bases). This CDR3 contains 15 residues. V was shortened by 6 bases and J by 4 bases, with 18 bases between the two germline ends. Germline V CDR1 and CDR2: MNHNS, SASEGT.

Ten or more counts support this clonotype. The chain carries TRBV28 and TRBJ2-7; perhaps TRBD2 as D (6 bases). Between the trimmed V and J ends, which lost 6 bases and 9 bases, there was a span of 21 bases. Germline lookup yields CDR1 MDHEN and CDR2 SYDVKM. The CDR3 spans 14 residues. The CDR3 coding sequence is TGTGCCAGCAGCCCCTCGGGGGAACGGCACGGGCAGTACTTC. Its translation: CASSPSGERHGQYF. Full variable domain (missing parts from reference TRBV28 and TRBJ2-7): DVKVTQSSRYLVKRTGEKVFLECVQDMDHENMFWYRQDPGLGLRLIYFSYDVKMKEKGDIPEGYSVSREKKERFSLILESASTNQTSMYLCASSPSGERHGQYFGPGTRLTVT.

This clonotype was seen ten or more times. V is TRBV14 and J is TRBJ1-3; weak D call: TRBD1 (6 bases). The CDR3 has 16 amino acids. Deletions cut 2 bases from V and 5 bases from J, with 16 bases between. CDR1 and CDR2 (germline): SGHDN, FVKESK. The CDR3, as DNA: TGTGCCAGCAGCCAAACCGGACAGAGCCGGCGAAACACCATATATTTT. Translated, it gives CASSQTGQSRRNTIYF.

The rearrangement uses TRBV13 and TRBJ1-1; D not certain. Between the trimmed V and J ends, which lost 5 bases and 1 base, there was a span of 14 bases. The CDR3 sequence is 15 residues long. The germline CDR1 and CDR2 sequences are PRHDT and FYEKMQ (reference sequence). The CDR3 protein is CASSRVERRNTEAFF. The CDR3 DNA sequence: TGTGCCAGCAGCCGCGTGGAGCGGAGGAACACTGAAGCTTTCTTT.

This clonotype has ten or more counts. The chain has TRBV7-9 and TRBJ2-7; D gene uncertain. In germline, CDR1 is SEHNR, CDR2 FQNEAQ (reference sequence). CDR3 length equals 13 residues. V shed 5 bases and J shed 3 bases, with 11 bases lying between them. CDR3 in amino acids: CASSNTERYEQYF. Here the CDR3 DNA reads TGTGCCAGCAGCAATACAGAACGCTACGAGCAGTACTTC.

This clonotype was counted ten times or more. The chain joins TRBV10-3 to TRBJ1-2, with 9 bases aligning to TRBD1. This CDR3 is built from 15 residues. Looked up from germline, CDR1 is ENHRY and CDR2 is SYGVKD. V shed 2 bases and J 6 bases; nucleotides not matched to a gene: 7. For the CDR3, the DNA is TGTGCCATCAGTGAGAGGACCGGGACAGGGAATGGCTACACCTTC. This codes for CAISERTGTGNGYTF.

This clonotype was detected ten times or more. The rearrangement joins TRBV5-1 to TRBJ1-2, with 8 positions matching TRBD1. V was pared by 5 bases and J by 2 bases, with 5 bases of the junction left unmatched. This CDR3 is built from 14 residues. From germline, CDR1 is SGHRS and CDR2 YFSETQ. The CDR3 nucleotides read TGCGCCAGCAGAAGTCAGGGGGCAAACTATGGCTACACCTTC. Translation: CASRSQGANYGYTF.

This clonotype showed up many times. A much larger clone lies a single base off, so this may be a read error. In this CDR3 the conserved last residue, phenylalanine or tryptophan, is missing, so a read error is likely. V and J are TRBV6-1 and TRBJ2-5, with D uncertain. Germline CDR1 reads MNHNS; CDR2 reads SASEGT. This CDR3 spans 15 amino acids. The ends were cut back, 2 bases at V and 2 bases at J, with 12 bases in the middle. CDR3 protein: CASSENRPIQETQYL. The CDR3 nucleotides read TGTGCCAGCAGTGAAAATCGACCTATTCAAGAGACCCAGTACCTC.

This clonotype came up many times. This chain connects TRBV30 to TRBJ2-7; D is ambiguous. This CDR3 comprises 12 residues. Between the trimmed V and J ends, which lost 1 base and 6 bases, there was a span of 10 bases. The germline V gene encodes CDR1 GTSNPN and CDR2 SVGIG (reference sequence). For the CDR3, the DNA is TGTGCCTGGAGTGGGGTGTTCGGCGAGCAGTACTTC. This encodes CAWSGVFGEQYF.

This clonotype was observed a handful of times. The chain carries TRBV28 and TRBJ1-5; TRBD1 agrees at 9 bases. Germline loops: CDR1 MDHEN, CDR2 SYDVKM. The V and J ends lost 6 bases and 7 bases, in that order; junction bases with no gene match: 13. This CDR3 contains 16 residues. The CDR3 spells CASSRRQGVGAQPQHF. In DNA form, the CDR3 reads TGTGCCAGCAGCCGACGACAGGGGGTAGGCGCCCAGCCCCAGCATTTT.

Ten or more counts support this clonotype. This chain links TRBV28 with TRBJ1-5; weak D call: TRBD1 (6 bases). The CDR3 sequence is 15 residues long. CDR1 MDHEN and CDR2 SYDVKM come from the germline V gene. Trimming removed 7 bases from V and 2 bases from J, with 15 bases in between. The CDR3 here is CASTRTGIGNQPQHF. CDR3 in DNA: TGTGCCAGCACCCGAACAGGGATTGGCAATCAGCCCCAGCATTTT.

The V gene is TRBV28, the J gene TRBJ2-7; D possibly corresponds to TRBD1 (6 bases). Germline values: CDR1 MDHEN, CDR2 SYDVKM. V lost 5 bases and J 7 bases, leaving 12 bases between the germline ends. The CDR3 is 12 amino acids. CDR3 residues: CASSPMRGEQYF. The CDR3, as DNA: TGTGCCAGCAGTCCCATGAGGGGGGAGCAGTACTTC.

This chain links TRBV19 with TRBJ2-7; D is unresolved. Germline V gene data show CDR1 as LNHDA and CDR2 as SQIVND (reference sequence). The CDR3 loop spans 17 amino acids. The V gene lost 3 bases and the J gene lost 0 bases, with 18 bases spanning the gap. CDR3 DNA sequence: TGTGCCAGTAGTATCGCTTATGCAATCCCGAGCTCCTACGAGCAGTACTTC. Amino acids: CASSIAYAIPSSYEQYF.